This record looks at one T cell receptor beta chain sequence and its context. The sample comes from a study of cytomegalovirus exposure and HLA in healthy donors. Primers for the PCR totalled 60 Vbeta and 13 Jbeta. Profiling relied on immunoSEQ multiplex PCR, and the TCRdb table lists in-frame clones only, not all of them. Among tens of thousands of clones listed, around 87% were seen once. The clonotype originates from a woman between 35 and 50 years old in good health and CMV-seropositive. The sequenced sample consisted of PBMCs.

DNA for the CDR3: TGTGCCAGCAGCCTCCGGGACAGCACTGAAGCTTTCTTT. Its translation: CASSLRDSTEAFF. This rearrangement joins TRBV6-6 to TRBJ1-1; 7 bases line up with TRBD1. The CDR3 spans 13 residues. Losses at the gene ends were 6 bases for V and 4 bases for J; bases not matched to a gene: 5. Germline loops: CDR1 MNHNY, CDR2 SVGAGI (reference sequence).